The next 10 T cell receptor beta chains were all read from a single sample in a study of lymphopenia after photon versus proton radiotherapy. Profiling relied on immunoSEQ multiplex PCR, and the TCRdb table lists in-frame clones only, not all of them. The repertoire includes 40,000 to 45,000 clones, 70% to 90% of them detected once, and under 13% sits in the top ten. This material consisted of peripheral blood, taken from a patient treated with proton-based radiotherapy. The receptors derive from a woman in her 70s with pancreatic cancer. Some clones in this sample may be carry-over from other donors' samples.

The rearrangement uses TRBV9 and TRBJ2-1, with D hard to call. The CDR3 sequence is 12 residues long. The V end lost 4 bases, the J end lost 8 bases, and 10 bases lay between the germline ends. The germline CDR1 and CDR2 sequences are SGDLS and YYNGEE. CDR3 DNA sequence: TGTGCCAGCAGCCCCCGCTCCGATGAGCAGTTCTTC. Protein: CASSPRSDEQFF.

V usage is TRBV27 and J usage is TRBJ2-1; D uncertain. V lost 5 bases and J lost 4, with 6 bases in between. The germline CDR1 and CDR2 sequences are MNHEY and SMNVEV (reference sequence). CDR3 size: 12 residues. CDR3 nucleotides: TGTGCCAGCAGTCCTACATACAATGAGCAGTTCTTC. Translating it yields CASSPTYNEQFF.

CDR3 bases: TGTGCCAGCAGTACCCCAAGGCAGGGTCTAGGGCTCGGCTACACCTTC. Its protein product is CASSTPRQGLGLGYTF. This chain links TRBV28 with TRBJ1-2; a weak D match, TRBD1 (5 bases). V lost 5 bases, J lost 8 bases, and 24 bases lay in between. The V gene's germline CDR1 is MDHEN and CDR2 SYDVKM. This CDR3 is built from 16 residues.

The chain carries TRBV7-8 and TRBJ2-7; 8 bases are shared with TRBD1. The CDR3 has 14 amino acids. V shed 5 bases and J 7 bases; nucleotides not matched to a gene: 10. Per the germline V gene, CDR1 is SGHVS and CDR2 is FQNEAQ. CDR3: CASSMDRASEEQYF. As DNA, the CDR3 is TGTGCCAGCAGCATGGACAGGGCCTCGGAGGAGCAGTACTTC.

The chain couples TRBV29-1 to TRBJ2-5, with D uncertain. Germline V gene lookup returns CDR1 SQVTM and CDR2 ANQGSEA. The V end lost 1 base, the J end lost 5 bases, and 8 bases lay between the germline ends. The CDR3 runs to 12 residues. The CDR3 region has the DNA TGCAGCGTTGAAGCGGATGGGGAGACCCAGTACTTC. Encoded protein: CSVEADGETQYF.

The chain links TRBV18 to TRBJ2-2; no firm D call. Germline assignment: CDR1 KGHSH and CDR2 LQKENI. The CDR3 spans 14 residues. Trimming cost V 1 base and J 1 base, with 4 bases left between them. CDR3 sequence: CASSPQGNTGELFF. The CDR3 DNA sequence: TGTGCCAGCTCACCACAGGGGAACACCGGGGAGCTGTTTTTT.

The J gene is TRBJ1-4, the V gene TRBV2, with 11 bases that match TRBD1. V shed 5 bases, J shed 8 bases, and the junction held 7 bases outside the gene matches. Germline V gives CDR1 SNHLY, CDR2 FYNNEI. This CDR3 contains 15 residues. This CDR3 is CASSPSGQGGEKLFF. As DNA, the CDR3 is TGTGCCAGCAGTCCCTCGGGACAGGGGGGAGAAAAACTGTTTTTT. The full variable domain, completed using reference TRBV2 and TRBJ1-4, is EPEVTQTPSHQVTQMGQEVILRCVPISNHLYFYWYRQILGQKVEFLVSFYNNEISEKSEIFDDQFSVERPDGSNFTLKIRSTKLEDSAMYFCASSPSGQGGEKLFFGSGTQLSVL.

CDR3 DNA: TGTGCCAGCAGCCGGGACCCTTCCAACACTGAAGCTTTCTTT. This translates into CASSRDPSNTEAFF. The chain combines TRBV5-5 with TRBJ1-1, with a possible D match to TRBD1 (5 bases). This CDR3 has 14 residues. The germline V gene encodes CDR1 SGHKS and CDR2 YYEKEE (reference sequence). Trimming took 4 bases from V and 2 from J, leaving 12 bases between them. The entire variable domain, with the rest obtained from reference TRBV5-5 and TRBJ1-1, is as follows: DAGVTQSPTHLIKTRGQQVTLRCSPISGHKSVSWYQQVLGQGPQFIFQYYEKEERGRGNFPDRFSARQFPNYSSELNVNALLLGDSALYLCASSRDPSNTEAFFGQGTRLTVV.

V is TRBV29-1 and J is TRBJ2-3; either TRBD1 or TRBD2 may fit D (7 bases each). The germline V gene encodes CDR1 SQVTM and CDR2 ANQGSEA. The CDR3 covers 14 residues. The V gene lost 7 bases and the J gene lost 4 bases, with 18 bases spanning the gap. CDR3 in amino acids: CSAGGQGVADTQYF. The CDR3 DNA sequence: TGCAGCGCCGGGGGGCAGGGGGTAGCAGATACGCAGTATTTT.

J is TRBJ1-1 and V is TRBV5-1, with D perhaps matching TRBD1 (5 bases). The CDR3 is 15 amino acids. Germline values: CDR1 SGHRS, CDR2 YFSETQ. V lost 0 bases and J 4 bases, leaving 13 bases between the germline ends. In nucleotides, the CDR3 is TGCGCCAGCAGCTTGGGATGGGGTGGGGGCACTGAAGCTTTCTTT. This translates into CASSLGWGGGTEAFF.